The clone carrying this T cell receptor (beta chain) has only a few counts. Its antigen remains unknown. No patient escaped relapse after autologous stem cell transplantation, and brentuximab vedotin exposure varied. Classification of best responses gave complete response, partial response or progressive disease. Germline assignment: CDR1 ENHRY and CDR2 SYGVKD. Trimming cost V 6 bases and J 6 bases; bases outside gene matches: 8. The CDR3 totals 16 residues. These data belong to a study of PD-1 blockade in classical Hodgkin lymphoma. Method: immunoSEQ multiplex PCR; TCRdb's copy keeps in-frame clones and lacks some. The sample includes tens of thousands of clones, 65% to 75% of them seen just once. Broader study findings: Baseline diversity was lower in partial responders and progressors than complete responders.

The rearrangement links TRBV10-3 to TRBJ1-6; 10 positions match TRBD1. The starting material was peripheral blood mononuclear cells (PBMCs), obtained before the second cycle of nivolumab. This receptor was taken from a human donor with classical Hodgkin lymphoma. The CDR3 protein is CAISEYGQGVNSPLHF. For the CDR3, the DNA is TGTGCCATCAGCGAATACGGACAGGGGGTTAATTCACCCCTCCACTTT.